One sample yielded the 5 T cell receptor beta chains listed below, sequenced in a study of blood T cell repertoires in COVID-19. Assay: immunoSEQ multiplex PCR; the TCRdb copy retains only in-frame clones and omits some. The sample lists some 270,000 clones, about 88% seen once, with 3.5% to 5.5% in the top ten. Sample: peripheral blood. Every receptor here comes from a woman between 40 and 55 years old who had recovered from COVID-19.

The V and J genes are TRBV9 and TRBJ2-1; TRBD1 is a possible D gene (6 bases). CDR3 size: 14 residues. Per the germline V gene, CDR1 is SGDLS and CDR2 is YYNGEE. V was shortened by 0 bases and J by 2 bases, with 6 bases between the two germline ends. The CDR3 region is CASSVGDTYNEQFF. The DNA for the CDR3 is TGTGCCAGCAGCGTAGGGGACACCTACAATGAGCAGTTCTTC.

This clone was seen once. The chain has TRBV2 and TRBJ2-4; TRBD1 aligns across 10 bases. Germline CDR1 reads SNHLY; CDR2 reads FYNNEI. The CDR3 has 13 amino acids. The V segment lost 8 bases and the J segment 5 bases; nucleotides outside the gene matches: 3. The chain's CDR3 is CASGQGEENIQYF. DNA of the CDR3: TGTGCCAGCGGACAGGGGGAGGAAAACATTCAGTACTTC.

This sequence joins TRBV24-1 and TRBJ1-2, with 7 bases lining up with TRBD1. After removal of 5 bases from V and 4 bases from J, the junction contained 6 bases not matched to a gene. Germline V gene data show CDR1 as KGHDR and CDR2 as SFDVKD. The CDR3 totals 14 residues. CDR3 sequence reads: CATSGRDSGYGYTF. In nucleotides, the CDR3 is TGTGCCACCAGTGGCCGGGACAGCGGCTATGGCTACACCTTC.

This chain connects TRBV19 to TRBJ1-1; D unresolved. This CDR3 has 14 amino acids. Germline V gives CDR1 LNHDA, CDR2 SQIVND (reference sequence). V was clipped by 6 bases and J by 4 bases, with 15 bases between them. The chain's CDR3 is CASSTIDGFTEAFF. The CDR3 DNA is TGTGCCAGTAGCACTATAGACGGATTCACTGAAGCTTTCTTT.

The V gene is TRBV2, the J gene TRBJ1-2, with D uncertain. The CDR3 runs to 12 residues. Between the trimmed V and J ends, which lost 0 bases and 6 bases, there was a span of 5 bases. CDR1 is SNHLY and CDR2 is FYNNEI in the germline V gene. CDR3 residues: CASSEAGDGYTF. The CDR3 DNA sequence: TGTGCCAGCAGTGAAGCGGGAGATGGCTACACCTTC.